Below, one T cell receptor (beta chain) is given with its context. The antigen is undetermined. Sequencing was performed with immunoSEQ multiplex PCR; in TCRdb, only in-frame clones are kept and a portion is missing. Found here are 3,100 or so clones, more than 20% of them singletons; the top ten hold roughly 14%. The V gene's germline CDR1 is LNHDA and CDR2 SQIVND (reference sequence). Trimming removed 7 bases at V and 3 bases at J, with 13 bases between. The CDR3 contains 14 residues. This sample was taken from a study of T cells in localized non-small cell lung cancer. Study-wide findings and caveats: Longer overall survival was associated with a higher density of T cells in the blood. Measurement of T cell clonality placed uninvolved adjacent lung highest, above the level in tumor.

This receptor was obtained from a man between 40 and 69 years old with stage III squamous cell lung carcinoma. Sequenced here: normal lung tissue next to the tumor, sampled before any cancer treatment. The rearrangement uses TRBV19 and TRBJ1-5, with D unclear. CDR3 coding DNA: TGTGCCAGTACCCGGAACAAGGTCAATCAGCCCCAGCATTTT. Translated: CASTRNKVNQPQHF.